This T cell receptor (beta chain) was documented in a study of a mutant IDH1 vaccine in newly diagnosed glioma. About the study: Once 4-6 weeks had passed after radiotherapy alone, vaccination started, or it started with temozolomide cycles. Treated patients had a mean age of roughly 40 years and a 62.5% male, roughly 40% female split. Previous treatment comprised radiotherapy, temozolomide, or both, mostly both.

The assay was immunoSEQ multiplex PCR, and TCRdb's table has in-frame clones only and misses some. The data contain 35,000 to 50,000 clones, 91% of them singletons. A remark on this clone: The antigen remains undetermined.

Findings of the study overall: Any relationship between pseudoprogression and changes in top peripheral T cell clonotypes seemed absent.

Time point given: week 23, last vaccination. It was 300 ug of mutant IDH1 20-mer peptide that made up each vaccine dose, given with topical imiquimod. The sequencing used PBMCs, collected from a glioma patient whose treatment included an IDH1 peptide vaccine. The source of this sequence is a man in his forties or fifties with glioma.

The CDR3 region has the DNA TGTGCCAGCAGCTTAGGTTCAGGGGGCGAGGGGGGCAATCAGCCCCAGCATTTT. Residues: CASSLGSGGEGGNQPQHF. The J gene is TRBJ1-5, the V gene TRBV7-9, with 8 bases aligning to TRBD1. In germline, CDR1 is SEHNR, CDR2 FQNEAQ (reference sequence). Losses at the gene ends were 1 base for V and 2 bases for J; bases not matched to a gene: 10. This CDR3 has 18 amino acids.